The 5 T cell receptor beta chains in this list originate from one sample, sequenced in a study of graft-versus-host responses after intestinal transplantation. For these TCRs, the target antigens are not known. Repertoires were generated with immunoSEQ multiplex PCR, while TCRdb's copy carries only in-frame clones and drops some. In the table there are 90,000 to 150,000 clones, approximately 96% of which are singletons. The sample was unstimulated CD8+ T cells sorted from spleen or lymph node cells, taken before intestinal transplant. The receptor set was obtained from a human donor who received an intestinal transplant.

The genes are TRBV2 and TRBJ2-1, with 14 bases lining up with TRBD2. V was pared by 4 bases and J by 9 bases, with 5 bases of the junction left unmatched. The CDR3 loop spans 15 amino acids. Germline lookup yields CDR1 SNHLY and CDR2 FYNNEI. This CDR3 is CASSAGLAGVSEQFF. For the CDR3, the DNA is TGTGCCAGCAGTGCGGGACTAGCGGGAGTTAGTGAGCAGTTCTTC.

The table lists this clone with a count of one. The chain links TRBV28 to TRBJ1-1, with 7 positions matching TRBD1. This CDR3 has 14 residues. Germline V gives CDR1 MDHEN, CDR2 SYDVKM. V gave up 6 bases and J gave up 0 bases; unmatched junction bases: 4. The CDR3 spells CASRETGMNTEAFF. The CDR3 DNA sequence: TGTGCCAGCAGGGAGACAGGGATGAACACTGAAGCTTTCTTT.

This chain connects TRBV14 to TRBJ2-3; TRBD1 or TRBD2 may be the D gene (5 bases each). Germline V CDR1 and CDR2: SGHDN, FVKESK. The V and J ends lost 1 base and 1 base respectively, with 6 bases between them. The CDR3 runs 14 residues. The CDR3 DNA follows: TGTGCCAGCAGCCAAGTGGGGGGCACAGATACGCAGTATTTT. Translation: CASSQVGGTDTQYF. Full variable domain (remainder filled in from reference TRBV14 and TRBJ2-3): EAGVTQFPSHSVIEKGQTVTLRCDPISGHDNLYWYRRVMGKEIKFLLHFVKESKQDESGMPNNRFLAERTGGTYSTLKVQPAELEDSGVYFCASSQVGGTDTQYFGPGTRLTVL.

V gene TRBV10-3 combines with J gene TRBJ2-4; the D gene is possibly TRBD1 (5 bases). The V gene's germline CDR1 is ENHRY and CDR2 SYGVKD. Trimming left V 0 bases short and J 0 bases short, with 15 bases between. The CDR3 has 18 amino acids. DNA for the CDR3: TGTGCCATCAGTGAGTCGGCGACAGCGACTGGAGCCAAAAACATTCAGTACTTC. Translated: CAISESATATGAKNIQYF.

This clone has a single count. This chain links TRBV5-1 with TRBJ2-7; D gene uncertain. Trimming removed 5 bases from V and 2 bases from J, with 11 bases in between. This CDR3 has 13 residues. The germline gives CDR1 SGHRS, CDR2 YFSETQ. The CDR3 sequence is CASSGGITYEQYF. The CDR3 nucleotides are TGCGCCAGCAGTGGCGGTATTACCTACGAGCAGTACTTC.